This T cell receptor beta chain was sequenced for a study of Tregs in tolerant kidney transplant recipients. Clones were sequenced by immunoSEQ multiplex PCR, and TCRdb holds only the in-frame ones, with some missing. The data contain about 52,000 clones, 91% of them singletons. On this clone itself: The antigen is not known.

Study-level findings and limits: Activated donor B cell expansion appeared to reveal the most relevant donor-specific TCRbeta repertoire. Findings come from small patient numbers and require larger validation. Some patients' samples used different primers over time, so nucleotide sequences weren't comparable.

Trimming at V came to 5 bases and at J to 5 bases, leaving 6 bases not matched to a gene. The CDR3 contains 13 residues. CDR1 and CDR2 (germline): PRHDT, FYEKMQ (reference sequence). Mixed chimerism was transient after nonmyeloablative marrow transplants from related graft donors. The specimen was CD8+ T cells from blood (PBMCs), collected 24 months after the transplant. The source of this sequence is a human patient who received a combined kidney and bone marrow transplant. Some of these T cells may belong to the graft donor. The chain couples TRBV13 to TRBJ2-7; TRBD1 matches 7 bases. CDR3 region: CASSRGRPDEQYF. The CDR3 DNA is TGTGCCAGCAGCAGGGGGCGCCCCGACGAGCAGTACTTC.